A selection of T cell receptor beta chains follows, all from one sample in a study of CD8+ T cells in alopecia areata. Some clones are missing from TCRdb's copy, which holds only in-frame ones; the method was immunoSEQ multiplex PCR. The table records about 98,000 clones, about 45% of them present only once. The sample comprised CD4+ T cells sorted from blood. These receptors all stem from a human donor with alopecia areata. Each CDR3 is given with its conserved first and last residue. The order of the fields is J gene, clone size, D gene, V gene, CDR3 DNA, CDR3 protein. D genes are given only for firm matches. Size is stated for part of the rows, as once, few or many counts, or as a class when the clone is expanded.

>TRBJ2-7|.|TRBD2|TRBV18
TGTGCCAGCTCACCACCGGTGACTAGCGAGTATCACTACGAGCAGTACTTC
CASSPPVTSEYHYEQYF
>TRBJ2-1|.|.|TRBV28
TGTGCCAGCAGTCCCTACAGCCTTGACTCCTACAATGAGCAGTTCTTC
CASSPYSLDSYNEQFF
>TRBJ1-3|.|.|TRBV2
TGTGCCAGCAGTCCCTTGGCAGGGCTTCACTCCGGAAACACCATATATTTT
CASSPLAGLHSGNTIYF
>TRBJ2-5|.|TRBD1|TRBV30
TGTGCTTTGACAGGGGGGAAGCAAGAGACCCAGTACTTC
CALTGGKQETQYF
>TRBJ2-4|few|.|TRBV29-1
TGCAGCGGGTTTTGGATCATTCAGTACTTC
CSGFWIIQYF
>TRBJ1-1|.|.|TRBV4-3
TGCGCCAGCAGCCAAGGTTATGGGAGGGAGACTGAAGCTTTCTTT
CASSQGYGRETEAFF
>TRBJ2-3|.|.|TRBV5-1
TGCGCCAGCAGCTCCACGTTCGGGGGAGATACGCAGTATTTT
CASSSTFGGDTQYF
>TRBJ2-7|.|.|TRBV10-1
TGCGCCAGCAGTCAAAACTCCTACGAGCAGTACTTC
CASSQNSYEQYF
>TRBJ1-5|.|.|TRBV6-5
TGTGCCAGCAGCTCCAAAAATCAGCCCCAGCATTTT
CASSSKNQPQHF
>TRBJ2-2|.|.|TRBV5-1
TGCGCCAGCAGCTTGACCCCCTTAATCAGGGACACCGGGGAGCTGTTTTTT
CASSLTPLIRDTGELFF
>TRBJ2-7|.|.|TRBV5-6
TGTGCCAGCAGCTCGTCTGGCTACGAGCAGTACTTC
CASSSSGYEQYF
>TRBJ2-5|many|.|TRBV19
TGTGCCAGTAGGAAGGACAAACTGCAAGAGACCCAGTACTTC
CASRKDKLQETQYF
>TRBJ1-1|once|TRBD1|TRBV5-1
TGCGCCAGCAGCTTGGGGGACAGGGACGGGACGAACACTGAAGCTTTCTTT
CASSLGDRDGTNTEAFF
>TRBJ1-1|.|TRBD1|TRBV29-1
TGCAGCGTTGGTCCCAGGGGGCGCGGGGCTTTCTTT
CSVGPRGRGAFF
>TRBJ2-7|.|.|TRBV28
TGTGCCAGCAGTTTAAGGAGGTACGAGCAGTACTTC
CASSLRRYEQYF
>TRBJ2-1|.|TRBD2|TRBV30
TGTGCCTGGTCCCAGGGACTAGCTTCCTACAATGAGCAGTTCTTC
CAWSQGLASYNEQFF
>TRBJ1-6|.|.|TRBV27
TGTGCCAGCAAGAAGCGGGGTGGGAATTCACCCCTCCACTTT
CASKKRGGNSPLHF
>TRBJ2-5|.|.|TRBV5-4
TGTGCCAGCAGCCCGGACAGAGGAGAGACCCAGTACTTC
CASSPDRGETQYF
>TRBJ1-6|.|.|TRBV30
TGTGCCTGGACACCAGGGGTTAGATCACCCCTCCACTTT
CAWTPGVRSPLHF
>TRBJ2-3|.|.|TRBV23-1
TGCGCCAGCGGTCGTTCGGGGGGCAGGGCAGATACGCAGTATTTT
CASGRSGGRADTQYF
>TRBJ2-3|.|TRBD2|TRBV28
TGTGCCAGCAGTTTAAGTCTGGGGCTAGCGGGCACAGATACGCAGTATTTT
CASSLSLGLAGTDTQYF
>TRBJ1-5|few|.|TRBV28
TGTGCCAGCAGAGTGAGAGGTAGCAATCAGCCCCAGCATTTT
CASRVRGSNQPQHF
>TRBJ2-3|.|.|TRBV5-4
TGTGCCAGCAGCCACAGGGATGGAGATACGCAGTATTTT
CASSHRDGDTQYF
>TRBJ1-1|.|.|TRBV29-1
TGCAGCGTTGAGATCGGGACGGGACAAGAAGCTTTCTTT
CSVEIGTGQEAFF
>TRBJ1-2|.|.|TRBV29-1
TGCAGCGTTGGGGGACAAAAATGGTCCAACTATGGCTACACCTTC
CSVGGQKWSNYGYTF
>TRBJ2-1|.|.|TRBV5-1
TGCGCCAGCAGCACTTCGCAGTCGATGTACAATGAGCAGTTCTTC
CASSTSQSMYNEQFF